Listed here is a single T cell receptor beta chain. Its specificity is not known. This entry is derived from a study of post-analysis software for immune sequencing data. At the level of the study: The cohort encompassed relapsing-remitting, secondary progressive and progressive-relapsing multiple sclerosis disease courses. Whole-study results and caveats: Multiple sclerosis patients showed significantly lower normalized Chao1 diversity than controls did.

Unique molecular identifiers were present in the TCR beta cDNA libraries. T cells numbering about 0.85 to 10 million gave rise to roughly 550,000 cDNA molecules. TCRdb reanalysed the PCR reads using MiXCR and keeps one entry per CDR3 protein. This table holds approximately 460,000 distinct CDR3 sequences, roughly 45% found once. Input material: blood. This TCR came from a girl aged 5 to 17 with multiple sclerosis.

CDR3 DNA: TGCAGTGCTAGAGATCGGCCTAGCGGTTACAATGAGCAGTTCTTC. Translation gives CSARDRPSGYNEQFF. V gene TRBV20-1 combines with J gene TRBJ2-1, with 7 bases aligning to TRBD2. Trimming cost V 0 bases and J 4 bases; bases outside gene matches: 6. This CDR3 region has 15 residues. The germline CDR1 and CDR2 sequences are DFQATT and SNEGSKA (reference sequence).